This record concerns one TCR beta chain sequence. Exposed study participants had met a COVID-19 case within 2 weeks before entry. Profiling relied on immunoSEQ multiplex PCR, and the TCRdb table lists in-frame clones only, not all of them. The profile shows 430,000 or so clones, roughly 90% of them singletons. The CDR3 covers 13 residues. V gave up 6 bases and J gave up 5 bases, with 14 bases separating them. CDR1 and CDR2 (germline): LNHDA, SQIVND (reference sequence). The data derive from a study of blood T cell repertoires in COVID-19. About the study: Spain, Italy and the United States supplied samples that represented acute and convalescent COVID-19.

The receptor was derived from a woman between 18 and 30 years old who had been exposed to COVID-19. The sample was PBMCs or T cells enriched from blood (not recorded which). The chain links TRBV19 to TRBJ2-7; possible D gene TRBD1, 6 bases. CDR3 residues: CASSQAKGDEQYF. CDR3 bases: TGTGCCAGTAGCCAAGCTAAGGGGGACGAGCAGTACTTC.